One sample yielded the 20 T cell receptor beta chains listed below, sequenced in a study of spatial heterogeneity in lung cancer. Study-wide results and limits: Counts of expanded intratumoral alpha and beta TCRs tracked tumor mutation counts.

A single record per CDR3 protein comes from TCRdb applying MiXCR to the 5' RACE reads. The data hold over 25,000 distinct CDR3 sequences, with roughly 6.9% observed a single time. No antigens are known for them. Sample time point: sample taken at primary tumor resection. The specimen comprised lung tumor tissue, sampled at surgery. These receptors all stem from a male donor with early-stage non-small cell lung cancer.

This clonotype was counted ten times or more. The chain links TRBV27 to TRBJ2-3; no definite D call. CDR3 length equals 15 residues. CDR1 and CDR2 from the germline V gene are MNHEY and SMNVEV (reference sequence). The V end was cut by 4 bases, the J end by 2 bases, with 13 bases between. The CDR3 reads CASSYVGINTDTQYF. CDR3 coding DNA: TGTGCCAGCAGTTACGTAGGGATCAACACAGATACGCAGTATTTT.

This clonotype was observed at least ten times. J is TRBJ2-2 and V is TRBV27; D possibly matches TRBD1 or TRBD2 (5 bases each). V lost 9 bases and J 5 bases, leaving 16 bases between the germline ends. This CDR3 comprises 14 residues. Looked up from germline, CDR1 is MNHEY and CDR2 is SMNVEV (reference sequence). This CDR3 reads CASSDSGRTGELFF. CDR3 in DNA: TGTGCCAGTTCAGACAGCGGTAGAACCGGGGAGCTGTTTTTT.

This clonotype was seen a handful of times. The gene calls are TRBV5-1 and TRBJ2-2; D is possibly TRBD1 (6 bases). Per the germline V gene, CDR1 is SGHRS and CDR2 is YFSETQ. Deletions cut 0 bases from V and 6 bases from J, with 12 bases between. The CDR3 totals 15 residues. The DNA for the CDR3 is TGCGCCAGCAGCTTGGCCCCAGGGGTCGCCGGGGAGCTGTTTTTT. Translation gives CASSLAPGVAGELFF. The full variable domain, with the rest looked up from reference TRBV5-1 and TRBJ2-2, is KAGVTQTPRYLIKTRGQQVTLSCSPISGHRSVSWYQQTPGQGLQFLFEYFSETQRNKGNFPGRFSGRQFSNSRSEMNVSTLELGDSALYLCASSLAPGVAGELFFGEGSRLTVL.

In its sample, this clonotype was seen many times. The chain joins TRBV20-1 to TRBJ2-7; 14 positions match TRBD2. V shed 6 bases and J 5 bases; nucleotides not matched to a gene: 9. The germline V gene has CDR1 DFQATT and CDR2 SNEGSKA (reference sequence). The CDR3 covers 15 residues. CDR3 sequence reads: CSATTLGLAGDEQYF. The CDR3 DNA follows: TGCAGTGCCACTACCCTGGGACTAGCGGGGGACGAGCAGTACTTC.

Ten or more counts support this clonotype. The chain has TRBV7-2 and TRBJ1-5; D gene unclear. Germline V CDR1 and CDR2: SGHTA, FQGNSA. The length of the CDR3 is 14 residues. V dropped 3 bases and J dropped 3 bases, with 9 bases sitting between them. The CDR3 nucleotides read TGTGCCAGCAGCTTTACAGCGGACAATCAGCCCCAGCATTTT. Its translation is CASSFTADNQPQHF.

This clonotype was recorded at least ten times. This chain uses TRBV3-1 with TRBJ1-5, with D unresolved. Per germline, CDR1 LGHDT and CDR2 YNNKEL (reference sequence). The CDR3 runs 14 residues. Trimming pared 4 bases from V and 11 bases from J, leaving 18 bases between. This CDR3 is CASSRKGGTESQHF. In nucleotides, the CDR3 is TGTGCCAGCAGCCGCAAAGGCGGAACCGAGTCCCAGCATTTT.

This clonotype was detected ten times or more. The chain joins TRBV2 to TRBJ2-3; D unclear. Trimming removed 4 bases from V and 4 bases from J, with 12 bases in between. Germline CDR1 SNHLY, CDR2 FYNNEI. The CDR3 spans 14 residues. The CDR3 coding sequence is TGTGCCAGCAGTGCTGAGTCCCTCGCAGATACGCAGTATTTT. Amino acid sequence: CASSAESLADTQYF.

The table lists this clonotype with a few counts. This chain links TRBV29-1 with TRBJ1-2; tentatively, D is TRBD1 (6 bases). CDR3 size: 12 residues. Trimming removed 5 bases from V and 6 bases from J, with 13 bases in between. From germline, CDR1 is SQVTM and CDR2 ANQGSEA. In DNA, the CDR3 is TGCAGCGTTCCTACAGGGAGCAATGGCTACACCTTC. This encodes CSVPTGSNGYTF.

The chain couples TRBV18 to TRBJ1-2; no clear D gene. The CDR3 is 16 residues long. Looked up from germline, CDR1 is KGHSH and CDR2 is LQKENI. V was pared by 2 bases and J by 4 bases, with 17 bases between. CDR3 in DNA: TGTGCCAGCTCACCAAGCCTTTCGCCCGCCGCCTATGGCTACACCTTC. It encodes CASSPSLSPAAYGYTF.

This clonotype was counted many times. CDR3 loop: CASSQAGGRDGYTF. The CDR3 nucleotides are TGTGCCAGCAGCCAAGCAGGGGGTAGGGATGGCTACACCTTC. The V call is TRBV4-2, the J call TRBJ1-2, with 7 bases that match TRBD1. The CDR3 has 14 residues. With 1 base clipped from V and 6 bases from J, the junction kept 5 bases outside the gene matches. The germline V gene has CDR1 LGHNA and CDR2 YNFKEQ.

The table lists this clonotype with many counts. The chain couples TRBV29-1 to TRBJ1-1; TRBD1 matches at 8 bases. The CDR3 sequence is 12 residues long. V was pared by 5 bases and J by 6 bases, with 5 bases of the junction left unmatched. CDR1 is SQVTM and CDR2 is ANQGSEA in the germline V gene. The chain's CDR3 is CSVQQGVAEAFF. The CDR3 DNA reads TGCAGCGTTCAACAGGGGGTAGCTGAAGCTTTCTTT. Filled out from reference TRBV29-1 and TRBJ1-1, the complete variable domain reads SAVISQKPSRDICQRGTSLTIQCQVDSQVTMMFWYRQQPGQSLTLIATANQGSEATYESGFVIDKFPISRPNLTFSTLTVSNMSPEDSSIYLCSVQQGVAEAFFGQGTRLTVV.

This clonotype was found many times. V and J are TRBV11-2 and TRBJ2-1; TRBD1 matches 10 bases. Germline loops: CDR1 SGHAT, CDR2 FQNNGV. Germline trimming cut 5 bases from V and 9 bases from J; bases unmatched to any gene: 7. The length of the CDR3 is 14 residues. The CDR3 bases are TGTGCCAGCAGCCCCCGACAGGGGGCGGTTGAGCAGTTCTTC. Residues: CASSPRQGAVEQFF.

This clonotype has more than one count but fewer than ten. The V and J genes are TRBV28 and TRBJ1-4; 7 bases line up with TRBD1. J lost 8 bases, V lost 9 bases, and 9 bases had no gene match. Germline loops: CDR1 MDHEN, CDR2 SYDVKM. This CDR3 spans 13 amino acids. In DNA, the CDR3 is TGTGCCAGTAAGGGGGCAGTCAGCGAAAAACTGTTTTTT. This gives the protein CASKGAVSEKLFF.

This clonotype was detected ten times or more. The chain carries TRBV5-1 and TRBJ2-2; TRBD1 matches at 7 bases. This CDR3 has 16 residues. From germline, CDR1 is SGHRS and CDR2 YFSETQ. V was pared by 0 bases and J by 5 bases, with 7 bases of the junction left unmatched. The CDR3 DNA reads TGCGCCAGCAGCTTGGAGGGGGCGGAATGGACCGGGGAGCTGTTTTTT. It encodes CASSLEGAEWTGELFF.

This clonotype appeared many times. V is TRBV6-4 and J is TRBJ1-5; no definite D call. This CDR3 region has 13 residues. Trimming left V 2 bases short and J 6 bases short, with 8 bases between. Germline V gives CDR1 MRHNA, CDR2 SNTAGT. The chain's CDR3 is CASSDEEGQPQHF. The CDR3 nucleotides read TGTGCCAGCAGTGACGAGGAGGGTCAGCCCCAGCATTTT.

The chain employs TRBV7-6 and TRBJ1-4; 10 bases agree with TRBD1. CDR3 size: 17 residues. Germline CDR1 reads SGHVS; CDR2 reads FNYEAQ. The trim removed 5 bases at V and 1 base at J, leaving 7 bases unmatched. The CDR3 bases are TGTGCCAGCAGCCATCGGACAGGGGGACAAACTAATGAAAAACTGTTTTTT. Protein: CASSHRTGGQTNEKLFF. Supplemented by reference TRBV7-6 and TRBJ1-4, the full variable domain reads GAGVSQSPRYKVTKRGQDVALRCDPISGHVSLYWYRQALGQGPEFLTYFNYEAQQDKSGLPNDRFSAERPEGSISTLTIQRTEQRDSAMYRCASSHRTGGQTNEKLFFGSGTQLSVL.

This clonotype was detected many times. The chain combines TRBV5-1 with TRBJ1-2; maybe TRBD1 (6 bases). This CDR3 is built from 15 residues. Looked up from germline, CDR1 is SGHRS and CDR2 is YFSETQ. The V end was cut by 4 bases, the J end by 4 bases, with 17 bases between. The CDR3 sequence: CASSPNRDTGYGYTF. CDR3 bases: TGCGCCAGCAGCCCAAACCGGGACACTGGCTATGGCTACACCTTC.

This clonotype occurred many times. V usage is TRBV20-1 and J usage is TRBJ1-1, with 8 bases identical to TRBD1. The V gene's germline CDR1 is DFQATT and CDR2 SNEGSKA (reference sequence). Losses at the gene ends were 2 bases for V and 2 bases for J; bases not matched to a gene: 4. The CDR3 is made up of 14 amino acids. In DNA, the CDR3 is TGCAGTGCTAGAATAGGGACAGGCAACACTGAAGCTTTCTTT. Amino acid sequence: CSARIGTGNTEAFF.

Many counts were recorded for this clonotype. The V and J genes are TRBV7-2 and TRBJ1-6; 7 bases align to TRBD1. V gave up 3 bases and J gave up 5 bases; unmatched junction bases: 7. The germline CDR1 and CDR2 sequences are SGHTA and FQGNSA. The CDR3 consists of 16 residues. The CDR3 sequence is CASSFQQGLNNSPLHF. The CDR3 nucleotides read TGTGCCAGCAGCTTCCAACAGGGGCTCAATAATTCACCCCTCCACTTT.

The chain employs TRBV9 and TRBJ2-2; D is unresolved. With 4 bases removed from V and 5 bases from J, the gap between germline ends came to 3 bases. The length of the CDR3 is 11 residues. In germline, CDR1 is SGDLS, CDR2 YYNGEE. In DNA, the CDR3 is TGTGCCAGCAGCTCAACCGGGGAGCTGTTTTTT. Translating gives CASSSTGELFF.